The 26 T cell receptor beta chains listed next were all sequenced from one sample in a study of T-cell reconstitution after alpha-beta-depleted transplantation in children. Molecular barcoding with unique molecular identifiers was used for the TCRbeta library. TCRdb re-derived calls from the PCR reads in MiXCR, one entry per CDR3 protein. The sample has over 150,000 distinct CDR3 sequences; about 14% are singletons. Sample: PBMCs from the stem cell graft donor, taken from the stem cell graft. The receptors were sampled from a human donor who donated a stem cell graft to a child with acute lymphoblastic leukemia.

The table lists this clonotype with many counts. This chain joins TRBV6-1 and TRBJ2-1; D is unresolved. The CDR3 runs to 12 residues. Looked up from germline, CDR1 is MNHNS and CDR2 is SASEGT. Trimming removed 4 bases at V and 6 bases at J, with 7 bases between. The CDR3: CASSVSGNEQFF. The CDR3 bases are TGTGCCAGCAGTGTAAGTGGCAATGAGCAGTTCTTC.

The chain recombines TRBV30 with TRBJ1-2, with D maybe TRBD1 (5 bases). The CDR3 covers 13 residues. Trimming shortened V by 8 bases and J by 2 bases, and 15 bases separated the two germline ends. Germline values: CDR1 GTSNPN, CDR2 SVGIG (reference sequence). The CDR3 loop reads CAGPGRGNYGYTF. The CDR3 nucleotides are TGTGCCGGCCCCGGGAGGGGAAACTATGGCTACACCTTC. Drawing the rest from reference TRBV30 and TRBJ1-2, the complete variable domain is SQTIHQWPATLVQPVGSPLSLECTVEGTSNPNLYWYRQAAGRGLQLLFYSVGIGQISSEVPQNLSASRPQDRQFILSSKKLLLSDSGFYLCAGPGRGNYGYTFGSGTRLTVV.

This clonotype has only one observation. This sequence may be a read error, since a much larger clone differs from it by one base. V usage is TRBV5-1 and J usage is TRBJ1-4, with a possible D match to TRBD1 (6 bases). The CDR3 is made up of 15 amino acids. V lost 3 bases and J lost 8, with 17 bases in between. The germline gives CDR1 SGHRS, CDR2 YFSETQ. DNA for the CDR3: TGCGCCAGCAGCTCGGACAGAGTGCTTATGGAAAAACTGTTTTTT. Its translation: CASSSDRVLMEKLFF.

This clonotype was picked up one time. The chain is built from TRBV20-1 and TRBJ2-7; 9 positions match TRBD2. This CDR3 has 15 amino acids. Germline V gene lookup returns CDR1 DFQATT and CDR2 SNEGSKA (reference sequence). V lost 5 bases and J lost 5; bases outside the gene matches: 13. For the CDR3, the DNA is TGCAGTGCTTTGGAGGGCCTAGCGGGGACCCACGAGCAGTACTTC. Its translation: CSALEGLAGTHEQYF.

This clonotype was found many times. V is TRBV29-1 and J is TRBJ2-1; D is possibly TRBD2 (5 bases). With 3 bases removed from V and 0 bases from J, the gap between germline ends came to 15 bases. This CDR3 region has 16 residues. CDR1 SQVTM and CDR2 ANQGSEA come from the germline V gene. CDR3 sequence reads: CSVDGVERSSYNEQFF. The DNA of the CDR3 is TGCAGCGTTGATGGAGTTGAGCGGAGCTCCTACAATGAGCAGTTCTTC.

A few counts support this clonotype. The chain uses TRBV6-1 and TRBJ2-6; TRBD1 matches 8 bases. In germline, CDR1 is MNHNS, CDR2 SASEGT. With V trimmed by 10 bases and J by 3 bases, 11 bases remained unmatched. There are 16 residues in the CDR3. The CDR3 loop reads CATWEAGGYGANVLTF. In DNA form, the CDR3 reads TGTGCCACCTGGGAGGCAGGGGGCTATGGGGCCAACGTCCTGACTTTC.

This clonotype was observed many times. The V gene is TRBV5-1, the J gene TRBJ1-1; D gene uncertain. The CDR3 is made up of 14 amino acids. Germline CDR1 SGHRS, CDR2 YFSETQ. V was cut by 1 base and J by 1 base, with 8 bases left in between. This chain's CDR3 is CASSLSSTNTEAFF. In DNA, the CDR3 is TGCGCCAGCAGCTTGTCTAGCACGAACACTGAAGCTTTCTTT.

This clonotype has ten or more counts. The chain carries TRBV28 and TRBJ2-7; D not resolved. The V gene's germline CDR1 is MDHEN and CDR2 SYDVKM. The V gene lost 3 bases and the J gene lost 0 bases, with 9 bases spanning the gap. CDR3 length: 14 residues. The CDR3 spells CASSLLPSSYEQYF. In nucleotides, the CDR3 is TGTGCCAGCAGTTTGTTACCAAGCTCCTACGAGCAGTACTTC.

This clonotype was detected a few times. The chain links TRBV20-1 to TRBJ1-4; D not certain. Trimming pared 4 bases from V and 0 bases from J, leaving 6 bases between. Germline CDR1 is DFQATT and CDR2 is SNEGSKA (reference sequence). The CDR3 runs 13 residues. The CDR3 sequence is CSATRTTNEKLFF. CDR3 nucleotide sequence: TGCAGTGCTACCAGGACAACTAATGAAAAACTGTTTTTT.

The chain couples TRBV27 to TRBJ2-4; TRBD1 aligns across 8 bases. The V segment lost 5 bases and the J segment 4 bases; nucleotides outside the gene matches: 4. The CDR3 consists of 14 residues. CDR1 is MNHEY, CDR2 SMNVEV, per germline (reference sequence). The CDR3 DNA follows: TGTGCCAGCAGTGCGCAGGGGGCGAAAAACATTCAGTACTTC. As protein: CASSAQGAKNIQYF.

This clonotype was observed at least ten times. The V and J genes are TRBV12-3 or TRBV12-4 and TRBJ2-4; the D gene could be TRBD1 or TRBD2 (6 bases each). The V gene lost 3 bases and the J gene lost 3 bases, with 12 bases spanning the gap. The CDR3 has 15 amino acids. The CDR3 region is CASSLGGGGKNIQYF. CDR3 coding DNA: TGTGCCAGCAGTTTGGGGGGCGGAGGCAAAAACATTCAGTACTTC.

For this clonotype: This could be a read error, since a much larger clone is one nucleotide away. V is TRBV6-1 and J is TRBJ2-5; TRBD2 matches 7 bases. The CDR3 consists of 15 residues. Germline CDR1 reads MNHNS; CDR2 reads SASEGT. For the CDR3, the DNA is TGTGCCAGCAATAAGCGGGGACCGTCGCAAGAGACCCGGTACTTC. Its protein product is CASNKRGPSQETRYF.

This clonotype was picked up many times. This chain uses TRBV9 with TRBJ1-2, with TRBD1 matching over 9 bases. V lost 0 bases to trimming and J lost 11 bases; unmatched junction nucleotides: 11. The CDR3 loop spans 15 amino acids. Germline V gives CDR1 SGDLS, CDR2 YYNGEE. CDR3 nucleotide sequence: TGTGCCAGCAGCGTAGACGCGGACAGGGGAGGTGGTTACACCTTC. It is translated as CASSVDADRGGGYTF.

This clonotype was detected ten times or more. CDR3 sequence reads: CAWSPPWTGGHYTF. In DNA form, the CDR3 reads TGTGCCTGGAGTCCCCCCTGGACAGGGGGCCACTACACCTTC. V usage is TRBV30 and J usage is TRBJ1-2; 11 nucleotides align to TRBD1. This CDR3 contains 14 residues. After removal of 2 bases from V and 10 bases from J, the junction contained 9 bases not matched to a gene. In germline, CDR1 is GTSNPN, CDR2 SVGIG (reference sequence). The entire variable domain, with the rest obtained from reference TRBV30 and TRBJ1-2, is as follows: SQTIHQWPATLVQPVGSPLSLECTVEGTSNPNLYWYRQAAGRGLQLLFYSVGIGQISSEVPQNLSASRPQDRQFILSSKKLLLSDSGFYLCAWSPPWTGGHYTFGSGTRLTVV.

There are many counts of this clonotype. CDR3 bases: TGTGCCAGCAGGGGTACTAGCGGGAGTACGTTACGGGATGAGCAGTTCTTC. Residues: CASRGTSGSTLRDEQFF. The chain links TRBV2 to TRBJ2-1; 11 bases are shared with TRBD2. Germline assignment: CDR1 SNHLY and CDR2 FYNNEI. Trimming took 6 bases from V and 8 from J; bases not matched to a gene: 15. The CDR3 consists of 17 residues.

The genes are TRBV6-1 and TRBJ2-4; 10 bases align to TRBD1. The germline V gene encodes CDR1 MNHNS and CDR2 SASEGT. The CDR3 has 16 residues. Trimming at V came to 6 bases and at J to 4 bases, leaving 9 bases not matched to a gene. The CDR3 DNA is TGTGCCAGCAGCAAATATACGGGACAGGGGAAAAACATTCAGTACTTC. Amino acids: CASSKYTGQGKNIQYF.

The sample holds many counts of this clonotype. The chain recombines TRBV28 with TRBJ2-3; D call uncertain. Trimming left V 1 base short and J 2 bases short, with 19 bases between. The CDR3 spans 18 residues. Germline V gives CDR1 MDHEN, CDR2 SYDVKM. The DNA of the CDR3 is TGTGCCAGCAGTTTATCGTTCGGCAGAAGTCAACACACAGATACGCAGTATTTT. It codes for CASSLSFGRSQHTDTQYF.

This clonotype was counted a few times. The CDR3 protein is CASSPTSGEINEQFF. CDR3 sequence (DNA): TGCGCCAGCAGCCCTACTAGCGGGGAAATCAATGAGCAGTTCTTC. The chain couples TRBV5-1 to TRBJ2-1; 10 bases agree with TRBD2. CDR1 and CDR2 (germline): SGHRS, YFSETQ. The J segment lost 6 bases and the V segment lost 4 bases, leaving 7 bases of the junction unmatched. This CDR3 is built from 15 residues.

This clonotype was recorded at least ten times. The J gene is TRBJ1-2, the V gene TRBV5-5; TRBD1 is a possible D gene (6 bases). The V gene lost 0 bases and the J gene lost 8 bases, with 8 bases spanning the gap. This CDR3 is built from 12 residues. Germline-derived CDR1 and CDR2 are SGHKS and YYEKEE (reference sequence). CDR3 nucleotide sequence: TGTGCCAGCAGCTTGGTAGACAGGGGCTACACCTTC. It is translated as CASSLVDRGYTF.

This clonotype has a count of ten or more. This chain's CDR3 is CASSSPGGNTEAFF. CDR3 nucleotide sequence: TGTGCCAGCAGTTCCCCCGGAGGGAACACTGAAGCTTTCTTT. The chain uses TRBV6-5 and TRBJ1-1; D remains ambiguous. The CDR3 is made up of 14 amino acids. Germline V gene sequence: CDR1 MNHEY, CDR2 SVGAGI. V was trimmed by 4 bases and J by 1 base, leaving 10 bases between them.

About this clonotype itself: This may stem from a read error, because a much larger clone lies one nucleotide away. The chain couples TRBV20-1 to TRBJ1-1; possible D gene TRBD1, 5 bases. The V end lost 4 bases, the J end lost 4 bases, and 10 bases lay between the germline ends. The CDR3 consists of 12 residues. Germline CDR1 reads DFQATT; CDR2 reads SNEGSKA (reference sequence). As DNA, the CDR3 is TGCAGTGCTATGGGGGGTTCCACTGAAGCTTTCTTT. It translates to CSAMGGSTEAFF.

There are a few counts of this clonotype. The chain recombines TRBV7-8 with TRBJ2-1; 8 nucleotides align to TRBD2. The V gene's germline CDR1 is SGHVS and CDR2 FQNEAQ. V gave up 7 bases and J gave up 0 bases; unmatched junction bases: 2. The CDR3 extends over 14 amino acids. This CDR3 is CASTSGSSYNEQFF. The CDR3 DNA reads as TGTGCCAGCACCAGCGGGAGCTCCTACAATGAGCAGTTCTTC. Drawing the rest from reference TRBV7-8 and TRBJ2-1, the complete variable domain is GAGVSQSPRYKVAKRGQDVALRCDPISGHVSLFWYQQALGQGPEFLTYFQNEAQLDKSGLPSDRFFAERPEGSVSTLKIQRTQQEDSAVYLCASTSGSSYNEQFFGPGTRLTVL.

This clonotype was recorded at least ten times. The chain carries TRBV29-1 and TRBJ2-2; TRBD1 matches 7 bases. Germline CDR1 is SQVTM and CDR2 is ANQGSEA. The V segment lost 6 bases and the J segment 1 base; nucleotides outside the gene matches: 2. This CDR3 spans 13 amino acids. The CDR3 region is CSVTGRNTGELFF. DNA of the CDR3: TGCAGCGTGACAGGGCGGAACACCGGGGAGCTGTTTTTT.

This clonotype was picked up a small number of times. The rearrangement uses TRBV18 and TRBJ2-2, with 13 bases fitting TRBD2. The CDR3 totals 16 residues. Per germline, CDR1 KGHSH and CDR2 LQKENI. Losses at the gene ends were 3 bases for V and 6 bases for J; bases not matched to a gene: 4. The CDR3 DNA sequence: TGTGCCAGCTCACCTAGACTAGCGGGAGGAGCCGGGGAGCTGTTTTTT. Translation: CASSPRLAGGAGELFF.

This clonotype was picked up many times. The V and J genes are TRBV12-3 or TRBV12-4 and TRBJ2-2; D is perhaps TRBD2 (5 bases). V dropped 3 bases and J dropped 2 bases, with 16 bases sitting between them. This CDR3 has 17 residues. CDR3 loop: CASSFPLGGQNTGELFF. CDR3 sequence (DNA): TGTGCCAGCAGTTTCCCACTTGGCGGGCAAAACACCGGGGAGCTGTTTTTT.

This clonotype was seen ten or more times. The CDR3 bases are TGTGCCAGCTCAGGTGACAATCAGCCCCAGCATTTT. Its protein is CASSGDNQPQHF. This chain links TRBV6-6 with TRBJ1-5; D not certain. The V and J ends lost 8 bases and 3 bases respectively, with 8 bases between them. Looked up from germline, CDR1 is MNHNY and CDR2 is SVGAGI (reference sequence). The CDR3 runs 12 residues.